These T cell receptor beta chains were read from a single sample in a study of neurological immune-mediated disorders. TCRdb processed the 5' RACE reads anew with MiXCR; each CDR3 protein has one entry. The sample consists of some 30,000 distinct CDR3 sequences, roughly 23% of them appearing once. Sequenced: CD4+ T cells from blood. These receptors originate from a man aged 50 to 60 with HTLV-1-associated myelopathy (HAM/TSP). Each CDR3 is given with its conserved first and last residue. Fields, in order: V gene, D gene, J gene, clone size, CDR3 protein, CDR3 DNA. D genes are given only for firm matches. Size is omitted from some rows. Given values are once, few, many or a class for expanded clones.

V gene: TRBV9; D gene: -; J gene: TRBJ2-1; clone size: many; CDR3 protein: CASSVHLETELYNEQFF; CDR3 DNA: TGTGCCAGCAGCGTTCACCTCGAGACAGAACTCTACAATGAGCAGTTCTTC
V gene: TRBV12-3/TRBV12-4; D gene: -; J gene: TRBJ1-3; clone size: many; CDR3 protein: CASSFLLGNTIYF; CDR3 DNA: TGTGCCAGCAGTTTTTTACTTGGAAACACCATATATTTT
V gene: TRBV6-1; D gene: TRBD1; J gene: TRBJ2-7; clone size: few; CDR3 protein: CASKGTDHEQYF; CDR3 DNA: TGTGCCAGCAAGGGGACAGATCACGAGCAGTACTTC
V gene: TRBV29-1; D gene: TRBD2; J gene: TRBJ2-1; clone size: many; CDR3 protein: CSVRGAGDNEQFF; CDR3 DNA: TGCAGCGTTAGGGGAGCGGGAGACAATGAGCAGTTCTTC
V gene: TRBV3-1; D gene: -; J gene: TRBJ1-1; clone size: many; CDR3 protein: CASSQDRQAEAFF; CDR3 DNA: TGTGCCAGCAGCCAAGACCGACAGGCTGAAGCTTTCTTT
V gene: TRBV10-3; D gene: -; J gene: TRBJ2-2; clone size: -; CDR3 protein: CAISPVGDTGELFF; CDR3 DNA: TGTGCCATCAGCCCGGTAGGCGACACCGGGGAGCTGTTTTTT
V gene: TRBV7-2; D gene: -; J gene: TRBJ1-5; clone size: many; CDR3 protein: CASSTQGYTNQPQHF; CDR3 DNA: TGTGCCAGCAGTACACAGGGTTACACAAATCAGCCCCAGCATTTT
V gene: TRBV20-1; D gene: -; J gene: TRBJ1-1; clone size: many; CDR3 protein: CSGGQTNTEAFF; CDR3 DNA: TGCAGTGGGGGCCAGACGAACACTGAAGCTTTCTTT
V gene: TRBV5-5; D gene: -; J gene: TRBJ2-1; clone size: many; CDR3 protein: CASSDGGAPTVHEQFF; CDR3 DNA: TGTGCCAGCAGCGATGGGGGGGCGCCGACGGTGCATGAGCAGTTCTTC
V gene: TRBV7-2; D gene: TRBD2; J gene: TRBJ2-7; clone size: many; CDR3 protein: CASSRGTSGLLLSSYEQYF; CDR3 DNA: TGTGCCAGCAGCAGAGGGACTAGCGGGCTCCTTCTCAGCTCCTACGAGCAGTACTTC
V gene: TRBV5-5; D gene: -; J gene: TRBJ1-3; clone size: many; CDR3 protein: CASSLAGLQGNTIYF; CDR3 DNA: TGTGCCAGCAGCTTGGCCGGCCTCCAGGGAAACACCATATATTTT
V gene: TRBV5-1; D gene: TRBD1; J gene: TRBJ2-2; clone size: -; CDR3 protein: CASQGQGINTGELFF; CDR3 DNA: TGCGCCAGCCAGGGACAGGGAATTAACACCGGGGAGCTGTTTTTT
V gene: TRBV9; D gene: TRBD1; J gene: TRBJ1-1; clone size: many; CDR3 protein: CASSSGTGTSEAFF; CDR3 DNA: TGTGCCAGCAGCAGCGGGACAGGGACTTCAGAAGCTTTCTTT
V gene: TRBV29-1; D gene: -; J gene: TRBJ1-2; clone size: many; CDR3 protein: CSVPRGLLGGYTF; CDR3 DNA: TGCAGCGTCCCCCGGGGGCTTTTAGGTGGCTACACCTTC
V gene: TRBV10-2; D gene: -; J gene: TRBJ1-4; clone size: many; CDR3 protein: CASSESFIGTANEKLFF; CDR3 DNA: TGCGCCAGCAGTGAGTCCTTCATCGGGACCGCCAATGAAAAACTGTTTTTT
V gene: TRBV5-1; D gene: -; J gene: TRBJ2-1; clone size: many; CDR3 protein: CASSLVGEPSYNEQFF; CDR3 DNA: TGCGCCAGCAGCTTGGTAGGGGAGCCATCCTACAATGAGCAGTTCTTC
V gene: TRBV18; D gene: TRBD1; J gene: TRBJ1-1; clone size: many; CDR3 protein: CASSQQTGRTEAFF; CDR3 DNA: TGTGCCAGCTCACAACAGACAGGGCGGACTGAAGCTTTCTTT
V gene: TRBV6-6; D gene: -; J gene: TRBJ2-1; clone size: many; CDR3 protein: CASSYSTGNEQFF; CDR3 DNA: TGTGCCAGCAGTTACTCGACGGGAAATGAGCAGTTCTTC
V gene: TRBV10-3; D gene: TRBD1; J gene: TRBJ1-1; clone size: -; CDR3 protein: CAIAGTGGREAFF; CDR3 DNA: TGTGCCATCGCCGGGACAGGGGGCAGGGAAGCTTTCTTT
V gene: TRBV13; D gene: -; J gene: TRBJ1-6; clone size: many; CDR3 protein: CASSNRARTSPLHF; CDR3 DNA: TGTGCCAGCAGTAACCGGGCCCGGACTTCACCCCTCCACTTT
V gene: TRBV5-1; D gene: -; J gene: TRBJ1-2; clone size: -; CDR3 protein: CASSFYICSAHSLSGYTF; CDR3 DNA: -
V gene: TRBV5-6; D gene: -; J gene: TRBJ2-7; clone size: many; CDR3 protein: CASSQDLSYEQYF; CDR3 DNA: TGTGCCAGCAGCCAGGACCTCTCCTACGAGCAGTACTTC
V gene: TRBV9; D gene: -; J gene: TRBJ2-5; clone size: many; CDR3 protein: CASSVSPVAEETQYF; CDR3 DNA: TGTGCCAGCAGCGTTTCCCCGGTGGCAGAAGAGACCCAGTACTTC
V gene: TRBV29-1; D gene: -; J gene: TRBJ2-6; clone size: medium-sized; CDR3 protein: CSVVGTSGANVLTF; CDR3 DNA: TGCAGCGTTGTAGGGACCTCTGGGGCCAACGTCCTGACTTTC
V gene: TRBV20-1; D gene: -; J gene: TRBJ1-3; clone size: many; CDR3 protein: CSARSGTSGNTIYF; CDR3 DNA: TGCAGTGCTAGATCCGGGACCTCTGGAAACACCATATATTTT
V gene: TRBV3-1; D gene: TRBD1; J gene: TRBJ1-1; clone size: -; CDR3 protein: CASSPDRAEAFF; CDR3 DNA: TGTGCCAGCAGTCCTGACAGGGCTGAAGCTTTCTTT
V gene: TRBV5-1; D gene: -; J gene: TRBJ1-1; clone size: many; CDR3 protein: CASSQGTANTEAFF; CDR3 DNA: TGCGCCAGCAGCCAGGGGACGGCGAACACTGAAGCTTTCTTT
V gene: TRBV2; D gene: TRBD1; J gene: TRBJ2-7; clone size: -; CDR3 protein: CASVLSGTGAF; CDR3 DNA: TGTGCCAGCGTCCTCTCCGGGACAGGAGCCTTC
V gene: TRBV20-1; D gene: TRBD2; J gene: TRBJ2-7; clone size: -; CDR3 protein: CSANGLAGEQYF; CDR3 DNA: TGCAGTGCAAATGGACTAGCGGGAGAGCAGTACTTC
V gene: TRBV5-1; D gene: -; J gene: TRBJ2-1; clone size: many; CDR3 protein: CASSMGSGMVNEQFF; CDR3 DNA: TGCGCCAGCAGCATGGGCTCCGGGATGGTTAATGAGCAGTTCTTC
V gene: TRBV20-1; D gene: -; J gene: TRBJ1-5; clone size: many; CDR3 protein: CSARQGPDQPQHF; CDR3 DNA: TGCAGTGCTAGACAGGGTCCGGATCAGCCCCAGCATTTT
V gene: TRBV29-1; D gene: -; J gene: TRBJ1-1; clone size: many; CDR3 protein: CSVGQGHTEAFF; CDR3 DNA: TGCAGCGTTGGCCAGGGGCATACTGAAGCTTTCTTT
V gene: TRBV5-6; D gene: -; J gene: TRBJ2-2; clone size: many; CDR3 protein: CASSPGVGSSREELFF; CDR3 DNA: TGTGCCAGCAGCCCCGGCGTGGGGAGCTCTCGTGAAGAGCTGTTTTTT
V gene: TRBV20-1; D gene: TRBD2; J gene: TRBJ2-5; clone size: many; CDR3 protein: CSARDLAGGRETQYF; CDR3 DNA: TGCAGTGCTAGAGATTTAGCGGGAGGGAGGGAGACCCAGTACTTC
V gene: TRBV5-1; D gene: TRBD2; J gene: TRBJ2-1; clone size: -; CDR3 protein: CASSSLSGRGYNEQFF; CDR3 DNA: TGCGCCAGCAGCTCACTCAGCGGGAGAGGGTACAATGAGCAGTTCTTC
V gene: TRBV20-1; D gene: TRBD1; J gene: TRBJ2-1; clone size: many; CDR3 protein: CSARFGQSTGEQFF; CDR3 DNA: TGCAGTGCTAGGTTCGGACAGTCGACAGGGGAGCAGTTCTTC
V gene: TRBV3-1; D gene: TRBD2; J gene: TRBJ2-1; clone size: many; CDR3 protein: CASSHSGRTNEQFF; CDR3 DNA: TGTGCCAGCAGCCACAGCGGGAGGACCAATGAGCAGTTCTTC
V gene: TRBV5-6; D gene: -; J gene: TRBJ2-7; clone size: many; CDR3 protein: CASSLAGAQAYEQYF; CDR3 DNA: TGTGCCAGCAGCTTGGCCGGGGCACAAGCCTACGAGCAGTACTTC
V gene: TRBV20-1; D gene: -; J gene: TRBJ2-2; clone size: -; CDR3 protein: CSARGLPSTGELFF; CDR3 DNA: TGCAGTGCTAGAGGACTACCAAGCACCGGGGAGCTGTTTTTT
V gene: TRBV12-3/TRBV12-4; D gene: -; J gene: TRBJ1-5; clone size: many; CDR3 protein: CASSSAGNQPQHF; CDR3 DNA: TGTGCCAGCTCCTCCGCGGGCAATCAGCCCCAGCATTTT
V gene: TRBV2; D gene: TRBD1; J gene: TRBJ1-6; clone size: medium-sized; CDR3 protein: CASISGTANSPLHF; CDR3 DNA: TGTGCCAGCATATCCGGGACAGCTAATTCACCCCTCCACTTT
V gene: TRBV20-1; D gene: TRBD1; J gene: TRBJ1-6; clone size: many; CDR3 protein: CSAREGTGARRNSPLHF; CDR3 DNA: TGCAGTGCTAGAGAGGGGACAGGAGCGCGGAGGAATTCACCCCTCCACTTT
V gene: TRBV5-1; D gene: -; J gene: TRBJ2-7; clone size: -; CDR3 protein: CASSLFSPGQGRLYEQYF; CDR3 DNA: TGCGCCAGCAGCTTGTTTAGCCCCGGCCAGGGGAGGTTGTACGAGCAGTACTTC
V gene: TRBV18; D gene: -; J gene: TRBJ2-2; clone size: many; CDR3 protein: CASSPGVPTGELFF; CDR3 DNA: TGTGCCAGCTCACCAGGGGTGCCCACCGGGGAGCTGTTTTTT
V gene: TRBV5-4; D gene: -; J gene: TRBJ1-2; clone size: -; CDR3 protein: CASSADSNGYTF; CDR3 DNA: TGTGCCAGCAGCGCGGACAGCAATGGCTACACCTTC
V gene: TRBV29-1; D gene: -; J gene: TRBJ2-1; clone size: many; CDR3 protein: CSVTRDGNNEQFF; CDR3 DNA: TGCAGCGTGACCCGGGACGGAAACAATGAGCAGTTCTTC
V gene: TRBV2; D gene: -; J gene: TRBJ1-2; clone size: -; CDR3 protein: CASSGPGKNYGYTF; CDR3 DNA: TGTGCCAGCAGTGGGCCAGGGAAAAACTATGGCTACACCTTC
V gene: TRBV18; D gene: TRBD2; J gene: TRBJ2-7; clone size: many; CDR3 protein: CASSPRTSGAYEQYF; CDR3 DNA: TGTGCCAGCTCACCCAGGACTAGCGGGGCCTACGAGCAGTACTTC
V gene: TRBV10-3; D gene: TRBD1; J gene: TRBJ1-1; clone size: -; CDR3 protein: CAIRGTGGNTEAFF; CDR3 DNA: TGTGCCATCAGAGGGACAGGGGGGAACACTGAAGCTTTCTTT
V gene: TRBV7-6; D gene: -; J gene: TRBJ2-1; clone size: -; CDR3 protein: CASSSTGTKFF; CDR3 DNA: TGTGCCAGCAGCTCAACCGGGACAAAGTTCTTC
V gene: TRBV5-5; D gene: TRBD1; J gene: TRBJ1-1; clone size: many; CDR3 protein: CASSSSGQGFTEAFF; CDR3 DNA: TGTGCCAGCAGCAGTTCGGGACAGGGGTTCACTGAAGCTTTCTTT
V gene: TRBV4-1; D gene: -; J gene: TRBJ1-2; clone size: many; CDR3 protein: CASSQDPTGIWGYTF; CDR3 DNA: TGCGCCAGCAGCCAAGATCCCACAGGGATATGGGGCTACACCTTC
V gene: TRBV7-9; D gene: TRBD2; J gene: TRBJ2-2; clone size: many; CDR3 protein: CASTPGLARTGELFF; CDR3 DNA: TGTGCCAGCACCCCGGGACTAGCCAGAACCGGGGAGCTGTTTTTT
V gene: TRBV6-5; D gene: -; J gene: TRBJ2-7; clone size: many; CDR3 protein: CASSYSGGSRYSYEQYF; CDR3 DNA: TGTGCCAGCAGTTACTCAGGTGGCAGCAGGTACTCCTACGAGCAGTACTTC
V gene: TRBV10-3; D gene: -; J gene: TRBJ1-6; clone size: many; CDR3 protein: CAISESGGVGSPLHF; CDR3 DNA: TGTGCCATCAGTGAGTCGGGAGGGGTTGGTTCACCCCTCCACTTT